This TCR beta chain was recorded in a study of cytomegalovirus exposure and HLA in healthy donors. Study overall: Prior work identified about 120 million unique TCR beta sequences in some 200 million T cells. There were approximately 400 genotyped donors. Of these, 81% fell in the genetic ancestry cluster associated with self-reported Caucasian donors.

Primers included in the PCR were 60 Vbeta and 13 Jbeta primers. Sequencing used immunoSEQ multiplex PCR; TCRdb keeps in-frame clones, though not all of them. This repertoire includes around 70,000 clones. General study results and limits: Using a false discovery rate of 0.05, a later analysis showed that 16,000 or so TCR beta sequences were associated with HLA alleles.

There are 14 residues in the CDR3. The V end was cut by 9 bases, the J end by 2 bases, with 17 bases between. The germline gives CDR1 SGHNT, CDR2 YYREEE (reference sequence). Concerning this clone itself: Antigen specificity is unknown.

V gene TRBV5-4 combines with J gene TRBJ2-5; D unclear. The receptor's source is a young woman in good health and CMV-seronegative. Source material: PBMCs. CDR3: CAIQILNSQETQYF. CDR3 bases: TGTGCCATCCAAATCCTCAACAGTCAAGAGACCCAGTACTTC.